The clone carrying this TCR beta chain was seen just once. Its antigen is undetermined. This specimen comes from a study of post-analysis software for immune sequencing data. Study context: Clinical courses comprised relapsing-remitting, secondary progressive and progressive-relapsing multiple sclerosis.

There are 14 residues in the CDR3. Germline lookup yields CDR1 MNHNY and CDR2 SVGAGI (reference sequence). Trimming cost V 2 bases and J 1 base, with 8 bases left between them. Libraries were made from TCR beta cDNA, and they carried unique molecular identifiers. The T cell input of about 1 to 10 million gave about 470,000 cDNA molecules. TCRdb processed the PCR reads anew with MiXCR; each CDR3 protein has one entry. Of approximately 660,000 distinct CDR3 sequences in the sample, approximately 59% were seen once. Points from the study as a whole: Those with multiple sclerosis, the patient group, showed significantly lower normalized Chao1 diversity than controls. Higher frequency in patients than in controls was seen for about five TRBV segments, with TRBV5-6, TRBV5-1 and TRBV20-1 among them.

This TCR derives from a girl aged 2-10 years with multiple sclerosis. The chain is built from TRBV6-6 and TRBJ1-1; D is undetermined. What was sequenced was blood. In DNA, the CDR3 is TGTGCCAGCAGTTACGGGATGAGGAACACTGAAGCTTTCTTT. Its translation is CASSYGMRNTEAFF.